Sequencing of this T cell receptor (beta chain) was carried out in a study of CD8 T cells in Susac syndrome. Across the study: Intravenous immunoglobulin alone or corticosteroids were being given to patients with Susac syndrome at blood draw, unless they were therapy-naive.

A remark on this clonotype: Its cognate antigen is unknown.

Sequencing targeted TCR beta in blood CD8+ and CD4+ T cells. Study results and caveats: In its TCR sequencing and HLA analysis, the study acknowledged that the number of individuals was relatively small.

Random hexamers primed reverse transcription of about 0.45 to 1 ug RNA. Multiplex immunoSEQ PCR targeted 54 Vbeta and 13 Jbeta TCR beta segments. TCRdb recomputed calls from the immunoSEQ multiplex PCR reads with MiXCR, one row per CDR3 protein. The sample carries around 170,000 distinct CDR3 sequences, 95% to 97% recorded once. CDR1 and CDR2 from the germline V gene are LGHDT and YNNKEL (reference sequence). The V and J ends lost 4 bases and 5 bases, in that order; junction bases with no gene match: 3. The CDR3 loop spans 14 amino acids. The chain links TRBV3-1 to TRBJ2-3; the match to TRBD2 covers 10 bases. The TCR originated in a human donor with Susac syndrome. Material for sequencing was CD4+ T cells from PBMCs. CDR3 DNA sequence: TGTGCCAGCAGCCCCAGCGGGAGGGGAGATACGCAGTATTTT. It encodes CASSPSGRGDTQYF.